The following is a TCR beta chain sequence with its context. What it binds is not known. Libraries were prepared by immunoSEQ multiplex PCR; TCRdb keeps only in-frame clonotypes and omits some of them. Of around 690,000 clones in the sample, around 90% were seen once. CD45RO+ cells went into CD8 memory alongside CCR7-negative CD45RA+ TemRA cells. The sample comes from a study of shared clonotypes between healthy human individuals. Germline V gene lookup returns CDR1 SEHNR and CDR2 FQNEAQ (reference sequence). V lost 0 bases, J lost 3 bases, and 18 bases lay in between. This CDR3 has 17 amino acids. Whole-study results and caveats: Around 5.4% of naive CD4 clonotypes were common to a handful of donors. A limitation of the genetic and exposure-history diversity represented arose from few donors. It was anticipated that sequencing depth would influence how many clonotypes donors shared.

Sequencing was performed on memory CD8+ T cells from PBMCs. Described subset: CD45RO+ cells pooled with CCR7-negative TemRA cells. The TCR was taken from a man younger than 35 in good health. Some clones in this sample may be carry-over from other donors' samples. This sequence joins TRBV7-9 and TRBJ2-7, with no clear D. CDR3 nucleotide sequence: TGTGCCAGCAGCTTAGCGGGCACCATTGCCTGGGACTACGAGCAGTACTTC. This encodes CASSLAGTIAWDYEQYF.